This T cell receptor (beta chain) comes out of a study of T cells after yellow fever vaccination (dated by TCRdb to between 2017 and 2020). Concerning the study at large: The SMART-Seq v4 Ultra Low Input RNA kit was used to prepare libraries from fractions with low cell numbers. Bulk PBMC replicates and cell subsets were isolated from blood drawn at multiple timepoints before and after both primary and secondary immunization. Bulk TCR alpha and beta repertoires were sequenced longitudinally to track T-cell clones before and after primary and booster YFV17D yellow fever vaccination. Two healthy male donors, one aged 18 to 29 and one aged 30 to 39 years, made up the cohort. Study-level results and caveats: Because only a couple of donors were included in the study, the extent to which the findings can be generalized is limited. A small fraction of clonotypes appeared in both the CD4 and CD8 compartments, likely as a result of convergent recombination. FACS-sorted repertoires could contain abundant contaminating clonotypes from the bulk population, so computational filtering was required. The secondary T-cell response was found to be weaker but faster than the primary response, with a peak reached on day 5 rather than on day 15. Most clones expanded after primary vaccination were re-detected after the booster (almost 98% of CD4 and around 88% of CD8), suggesting broad memory maintenance.

Per the germline V gene, MGHRA is the CDR1 and YSYEKL is the CDR2. The V and J ends are trimmed by 0 bases and 5 bases, leaving 14 bases between them. The CDR3, from cysteine to phenylalanine, totals 15 residues. The kept DNA is CDR3 alone, 45 bases in frame from the first base. In its sample, this clonotype was seen many times. Its target antigen remains unknown. Base quality data are lacking; no much larger clone is found one base away. The treatment or condition label corresponds to: live attenuated yellow fever vaccine strain. At each blood-draw timepoint, two biological replicates of bulk PBMCs were collected. A standard Ficoll-Paque protocol was used to isolate PBMCs from peripheral blood. TriZol was used to extract RNA from bulk PBMCs, CD4 and CD8 fractions, and dextramer-positive and dextramer-negative fractions. Sequencing relied on an Illumina NovaSeq 6000. TCR cDNA was synthesized by 5'RACE template switching, through which a universal primer site and unique molecular identifiers were introduced. Priming of cDNA synthesis was performed from both the TCR alpha and TCR beta constant segments. Library amplification involved two PCR steps, and the second step added sample barcodes and sequencing adapters. Sequencing of the libraries was done on either Illumina HiSeq 2500 (2x100 bp) or NovaSeq (2x150 bp). As for the original processing: Demultiplexing of reads and collapsing into UMI consensus sequences were performed with MIGEC, and V(D)J alignment was carried out with MiXCR. Vaccine-responding clonotypes were defined with edgeR using replicate PBMC samples, requiring FDR below 0.01 and a log2 fold change above 5 up to day 15. Each bulk clonotype received a CD4 or CD8 identity based on whether the sequenced CD4 or CD8 repertoire contained that clonotype at higher abundance. Starting from the raw public reads, TCRdb applied fastp trimming at Q25, assembled clones with MiXCR and retained in-frame beta chains. Here each entry gathers all rows of one CDR3 protein and keeps the most common genes and DNA. These V and J calls derive from TCRdb rather than the authors' analysis. The sample table contains hundreds of thousands of distinct CDR3 sequences; only one count was recorded for around 3.9% of them. The ten largest clones capture 20% to 30% of the sample.

The source was PBMCs, collected on the day of the yellow fever booster vaccination. This receptor was identified in a man aged 18 to 29 who received the YFV17D yellow fever vaccine. The rearranged chain carries TRBV4-1 and TRBJ2-7; TRBD2 is perhaps the D gene, given 5 matching bases. This receptor carries the CDR3 CASSQDLAGNDEQYF. The sequence in DNA is TGCGCCAGCAGCCAAGATCTAGCAGGTAATGACGAGCAGTACTTC.